One sample yielded the 18 T cell receptor beta chains listed below, sequenced in a study of blood T cell repertoires in COVID-19. Produced via immunoSEQ multiplex PCR; TCRdb's table is partial and in-frame only. The top ten hold 1.5% to 2% of the sample, which has 150,000 to 180,000 clones, about 73% seen once. Sequencing was carried out using peripheral blood. These receptors originate from a man of 80 years or more with acute or convalescent COVID-19.

This chain connects TRBV5-4 to TRBJ1-3; TRBD1 matches 9 bases. This CDR3 is 16 amino acids long. Germline V gene sequence: CDR1 SGHNT, CDR2 YYREEE (reference sequence). V was pared by 4 bases and J by 2 bases, with 7 bases of the junction left unmatched. The CDR3: CASSVGQGRTGNTIYF. In DNA, the CDR3 is TGTGCCAGCAGCGTCGGACAGGGGAGGACTGGAAACACCATATATTTT.

This rearrangement joins TRBV9 to TRBJ1-1, with 10 bases aligning to TRBD1. V dropped 4 bases and J dropped 4; count of bases not matched to a gene: 7. The CDR3 is 15 residues long. CDR1 is SGDLS and CDR2 is YYNGEE in the germline V gene. The CDR3 protein is CASSTGQGWATEAFF. CDR3 nucleotides: TGTGCCAGCAGCACGGGACAGGGGTGGGCCACTGAAGCTTTCTTT.

This clone showed up just a few times. The V and J genes are TRBV2 and TRBJ2-5, with 8 bases aligning to TRBD1. CDR1 is SNHLY, CDR2 FYNNEI, per germline. J lost 6 bases, V lost 3 bases, and 6 bases had no gene match. The CDR3 is made up of 14 amino acids. CDR3 in DNA: TGTGCCAGCAGTGATTCAGGGGGCTTCAAGACCCAGTACTTC. It is translated as CASSDSGGFKTQYF.

This clone was seen a few times. Within the sample, other DNA sequences also encode this same CDR3. The V call is TRBV9, the J call TRBJ1-6; 7 nucleotides match TRBD1. CDR1 and CDR2 (germline): SGDLS, YYNGEE. The CDR3 totals 15 residues. V was pared by 0 bases and J by 7 bases, with 4 bases of the junction left unmatched. CDR3 nucleotides: TGTGCCAGCAGCGTAGGCCAGGGGGGCAATTCACCCCTCCACTTT. Encoded protein: CASSVGQGGNSPLHF.

The J gene is TRBJ1-1, the V gene TRBV4-2; D perhaps matches TRBD1 (5 bases). The CDR3 covers 15 residues. Per germline, CDR1 LGHNA and CDR2 YNFKEQ. Trimming left V 0 bases short and J 6 bases short, with 14 bases between. CDR3 sequence (DNA): TGTGCCAGCAGCCAAGATCGGCTGGGGGGGTCTGAAGCTTTCTTT. This encodes CASSQDRLGGSEAFF.

CDR3 amino acids: CASSLRGQGFTGETQYF. CDR3 sequence (DNA): TGCGCCAGCAGCTTGCGGGGACAGGGGTTTACGGGAGAGACCCAGTACTTC. The chain couples TRBV5-1 to TRBJ2-5; 10 bases map to TRBD1. With 1 base clipped from V and 4 bases from J, the junction kept 10 bases outside the gene matches. The CDR3 has 17 residues. Germline V gene data show CDR1 as SGHRS and CDR2 as YFSETQ.

The chain combines TRBV6-2 or TRBV6-3 with TRBJ1-5, with TRBD1 as a possible D gene (6 bases). The CDR3 consists of 15 residues. Germline assignment: CDR1 MNHEY and CDR2 SVGEGT. Trimming removed 5 bases from V and 3 bases from J, with 14 bases in between. CDR3 sequence reads: CASSLTSGVNQPQHF. The CDR3 DNA reads TGTGCCAGCAGTCTTACATCAGGGGTCAATCAGCCCCAGCATTTT.

The chain links TRBV3-1 (or the pseudogene TRBV3-2) to TRBJ2-7; D perhaps matches TRBD1 (5 bases). In germline, CDR1 is LGHDT, CDR2 YNNKEL (reference sequence). The CDR3 has 14 residues. Trimming cost V 3 bases and J 4 bases, with 13 bases left between them. The CDR3: CASSQYQGAYEQYF. CDR3 coding DNA: TGTGCCAGCAGCCAGTACCAGGGTGCTTACGAGCAGTACTTC.

The chain links TRBV7-8 to TRBJ1-3, with D unclear. CDR1 and CDR2 from the germline V gene are SGHVS and FQNEAQ. The CDR3 runs to 17 residues. V was trimmed by 1 base and J by 0 bases, leaving 13 bases between them. CDR3 loop: CASSLGGGPTSGNTIYF. CDR3 DNA sequence: TGTGCCAGCAGCTTAGGTGGCGGTCCTACCTCTGGAAACACCATATATTTT.

V usage is TRBV4-3 and J usage is TRBJ2-6; D is possibly TRBD2 (5 bases). The CDR3 contains 20 residues. Per germline, CDR1 LGHNA and CDR2 YSLEER. Trimming removed 0 bases at V and 0 bases at J, with 18 bases between. The DNA for the CDR3 is TGCGCCAGCAGCCAAGATTCTCCTCTCGGACTTCACTCTGGGGCCAACGTCCTGACTTTC. It yields the protein CASSQDSPLGLHSGANVLTF.

The chain uses TRBV4-2 and TRBJ2-2, with TRBD2 identical over 14 bases. The V and J ends lost 1 base and 3 bases, in that order; junction bases with no gene match: 10. This CDR3 spans 20 amino acids. Germline CDR1 reads LGHNA; CDR2 reads YNFKEQ. The CDR3 DNA follows: TGTGCCAGCAGCCAAGTCCCGGGACTAGCGGGGGTGGGCGACACCGGGGAGCTGTTTTTT. It codes for CASSQVPGLAGVGDTGELFF.

V gene TRBV7-9 combines with J gene TRBJ2-5, with a possible D match to TRBD1 (5 bases). V was clipped by 0 bases and J by 3 bases, with 8 bases between them. CDR1 is SEHNR, CDR2 FQNEAQ, per germline (reference sequence). CDR3 length: 14 amino acids. The CDR3 nucleotides read TGTGCCAGCAGCTTAGCTACAGGAGAAGAGACCCAGTACTTC. Translated: CASSLATGEETQYF.

In its sample, this clone was seen a few times. The chain uses TRBV19 and TRBJ1-2; 9 positions agree with TRBD1. The CDR3 totals 14 residues. CDR1 is LNHDA and CDR2 is SQIVND in the germline V gene (reference sequence). After removal of 5 bases from V and 10 bases from J, the junction contained 11 bases not matched to a gene. The CDR3 DNA sequence: TGTGCCAGTAGTGCGGCGGACAGGGGATGGGCCTACACCTTC. Translated, it gives CASSAADRGWAYTF.

This clone was picked up one time. The chain uses TRBV24-1 and TRBJ1-2; 8 positions agree with TRBD1. This CDR3 has 14 amino acids. V shed 4 bases and J 6 bases; nucleotides not matched to a gene: 6. Looked up from germline, CDR1 is KGHDR and CDR2 is SFDVKD. CDR3 region: CATSDLGRGHGYTF. CDR3 in DNA: TGTGCCACCAGTGACTTGGGCAGGGGGCATGGCTACACCTTC.

The rearrangement joins TRBV4-1 to TRBJ1-2; 7 bases line up with TRBD1. Per the germline V gene, CDR1 is MGHRA and CDR2 is YSYEKL. V trimming: 2 bases; J trimming: 8 bases; junction bases outside the gene matches: 5. CDR3 length equals 13 residues. CDR3 DNA sequence: TGCGCCAGCAGCCAAACTACAGGGGACGGCTACACCTTC. It translates to CASSQTTGDGYTF.

The chain has TRBV28 and TRBJ1-2; 7 positions match TRBD1. With 4 bases clipped from V and 2 bases from J, the junction kept 7 bases outside the gene matches. CDR3 length: 15 amino acids. Germline CDR1 is MDHEN and CDR2 is SYDVKM. The CDR3 loop is CASSSSGGGNYGYTF. As DNA, the CDR3 is TGTGCCAGCAGTTCCTCAGGGGGAGGAAACTATGGCTACACCTTC.

J is TRBJ1-4 and V is TRBV11-2; 10 nucleotides match TRBD1. CDR1 is SGHAT, CDR2 FQNNGV, per germline. The CDR3 is 15 residues long. V shed 5 bases, J shed 8 bases, and the junction held 8 bases outside the gene matches. CDR3 sequence reads: CASSPTGGMREKLFF. CDR3 nucleotides: TGTGCCAGCAGCCCGACAGGGGGCATGAGAGAAAAACTGTTTTTT.

Comments on this clone: The junction and the germline gene differ at one end; a read error may be behind it. This chain joins TRBV6-4 and TRBJ1-2; TRBD1 matches 8 bases. Germline values: CDR1 MRHNA, CDR2 SNTAGT. This CDR3 has 12 amino acids. CDR3: CASSPGTGELSF. The DNA of the CDR3 is TGTGCCAGCAGTCCCGGGACAGGAGAACTTTCTTTC.